This TCR beta chain is from a study of blood T cell repertoires in COVID-19. Study at large: The United States, Italy and Spain supplied acute and convalescent COVID-19 samples.

V lost 6 bases to trimming and J lost 3 bases; unmatched junction nucleotides: 8. Per the germline V gene, CDR1 is LGHNA and CDR2 is YSLEER. The CDR3 covers 15 residues. TCRdb's copy holds only in-frame clones and misses some; the assay was immunoSEQ multiplex PCR. The profile shows 200,000 to 250,000 clones, approximately 82% of them singletons. The TCR comes from a man aged 35 to 55 who had recovered from COVID-19. This chain connects TRBV4-3 to TRBJ2-7, with 10 bases aligning to TRBD1. Sequenced material: PBMCs or T cells enriched from blood (not recorded which). The CDR3 region is CASSPSRDRGYEQYF. The CDR3 DNA follows: TGCGCCAGCAGTCCCAGCCGGGACAGGGGCTACGAGCAGTACTTC.